One sample yielded the 5 T cell receptor beta chains listed below, sequenced in a study of CD8+ T cells in alopecia areata (dated by TCRdb to the late 2010s). Library preparation used the immunoSEQ multiplex PCR assay. To provide template for TCR sequencing, every sample had RNA extracted and reverse transcribed into cDNA. This immuneACCESS table, as held by TCRdb, lists in-frame sequences with V and J called but not all clones. Of the missing ones, under half trace to an unresolved V gene in checked studies; the others have no known cause. The sample table contains about 200,000 clones; only one count was recorded for roughly 50% of them. The leading ten clones occupy 5.5% of the sample. The intended sense of this specimen's time point label: less than 25 weeks on oral tofacitinib. Per the publication, the treatment or condition label means: oral pan-JAK inhibitor, 5-10 mg twice daily. Sequenced here: CD4+ T cells sorted from blood, sampled at week 24, from a patient treated with tofacitinib. These receptors all come from a human donor with alopecia areata.

The chain joins TRBV18 to TRBJ2-5; the D is unclear. Germline CDR1 is KGHSH and CDR2 is LQKENI. V lost 1 base to trimming and J lost 3 bases, with 9 bases between them. The length of the CDR3 is 14 residues. CDR3 sequence (DNA): TGTGCCAGCTCACCACAATCAAGGGAAGAGACCCAGTACTTC. The encoded protein is CASSPQSREETQYF.

With respect to this clone: The sample holds other DNA sequences that translate to the same CDR3. The chain uses TRBV30 and TRBJ1-2, with 9 bases lining up with TRBD1. V trimming: 3 bases; J trimming: 5 bases; junction bases outside the gene matches: 4. The CDR3 is made up of 13 amino acids. Germline assignment: CDR1 GTSNPN and CDR2 SVGIG (reference sequence). This CDR3 reads CAWSRDRGYGYTF. Written as DNA, the CDR3 is TGTGCCTGGAGCCGCGACAGGGGGTATGGCTACACCTTC.

V gene TRBV7-8 combines with J gene TRBJ2-1; the D gene is possibly TRBD2 (5 bases). This CDR3 is built from 14 residues. In germline, CDR1 is SGHVS, CDR2 FQNEAQ. The ends were cut back, 5 bases at V and 8 bases at J, with 16 bases in the middle. The CDR3 spells CASSPNMGSHEQFF. The CDR3 coding sequence is TGTGCCAGCAGCCCCAATATGGGGAGCCATGAGCAGTTCTTC.

V usage is TRBV6-5 and J usage is TRBJ2-7; TRBD2 aligns across 7 bases. With 2 bases clipped from V and 3 bases from J, the junction kept 4 bases outside the gene matches. The germline V gene has CDR1 MNHEY and CDR2 SVGAGI. CDR3 length: 14 residues. This CDR3 is CASSYGRERYEQYF. The CDR3, as DNA: TGTGCCAGCAGTTACGGGCGGGAGCGCTACGAGCAGTACTTC.

This clone was seen a handful of times. The V and J genes are TRBV4-2 and TRBJ1-2, with 7 bases that match TRBD1. The CDR3 covers 17 residues. The J segment lost 0 bases and the V segment lost 1 base, leaving 8 bases of the junction unmatched. Germline-derived CDR1 and CDR2 are LGHNA and YNFKEQ. CDR3 coding DNA: TGTGCCAGCAGCCAAGGGGCAGGGGGTATAACTAACTATGGCTACACCTTC. Its protein is CASSQGAGGITNYGYTF.